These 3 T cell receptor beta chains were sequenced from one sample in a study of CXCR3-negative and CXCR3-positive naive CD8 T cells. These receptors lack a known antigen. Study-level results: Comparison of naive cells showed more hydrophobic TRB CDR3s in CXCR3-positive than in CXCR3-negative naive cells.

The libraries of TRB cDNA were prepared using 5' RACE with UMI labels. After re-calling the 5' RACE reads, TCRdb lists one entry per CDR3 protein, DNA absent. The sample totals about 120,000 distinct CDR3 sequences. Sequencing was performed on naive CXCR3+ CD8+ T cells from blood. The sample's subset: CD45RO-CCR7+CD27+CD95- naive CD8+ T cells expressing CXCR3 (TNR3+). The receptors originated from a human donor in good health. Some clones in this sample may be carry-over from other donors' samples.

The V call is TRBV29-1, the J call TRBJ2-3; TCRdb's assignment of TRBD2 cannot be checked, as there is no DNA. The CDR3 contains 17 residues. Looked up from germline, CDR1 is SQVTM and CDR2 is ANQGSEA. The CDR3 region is CSVGGTSGGQSTDTQYF.

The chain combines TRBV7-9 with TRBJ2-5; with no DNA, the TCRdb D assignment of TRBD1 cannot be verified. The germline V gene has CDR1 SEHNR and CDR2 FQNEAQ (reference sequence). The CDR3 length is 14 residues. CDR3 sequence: CASSLTQGLGTQYF.

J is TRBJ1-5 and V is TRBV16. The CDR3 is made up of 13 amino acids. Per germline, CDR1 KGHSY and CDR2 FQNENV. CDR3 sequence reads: CASSETFNQPQHF.